The 5 T cell receptor beta chains below all came from one sample that was sequenced in a study of T cell repertoires in cytomegalovirus infection. TCRdb analysed the reads with MiXCR anew, one entry per CDR3 protein. This sample carries about 500,000 distinct CDR3 sequences, roughly a third of them seen once, and the ten largest clones take roughly 15%. Their antigens are not known. This sample comprised cultured PBMCs, obtained from culture after CMV antigen stimulation. These receptors were collected from a human donor in good health (CMV status not recorded). Some clones in this sample may be carry-over from other donors' samples.

This clonotype was picked up a small number of times. This chain links TRBV12-3 or TRBV12-4 with TRBJ1-5, with D hard to call. The CDR3 sequence is 15 residues long. V was cut by 3 bases and J by 3 bases, with 12 bases left in between. The CDR3 bases are TGTGCCAGCAGTTTCCGGGGTAGGGACAATCAGCCCCAGCATTTT. Translation gives CASSFRGRDNQPQHF.

The V call is TRBV19, the J call TRBJ1-1; possibly TRBD1 for D (6 bases). Germline CDR1 and CDR2: LNHDA and SQIVND (reference sequence). V shed 10 bases and J shed 0 bases, with 15 bases lying between them. The CDR3 has 14 residues. The CDR3 sequence: CATGQRGMNTEAFF. Written as DNA, the CDR3 is TGTGCCACTGGACAGCGGGGAATGAACACTGAAGCTTTCTTT.

The chain has TRBV14 and TRBJ2-1; 14 bases match TRBD2. The V and J ends lost 1 base and 9 bases, in that order; junction bases with no gene match: 2. The length of the CDR3 is 15 residues. Germline V gene lookup returns CDR1 SGHDN and CDR2 FVKESK. The CDR3 protein is CASSQVGLAGAEQFF. The CDR3 nucleotides read TGTGCCAGCAGCCAAGTGGGACTAGCGGGAGCTGAGCAGTTCTTC.

The chain carries TRBV10-1 and TRBJ2-1; D might be TRBD2 (6 bases). The germline V gene encodes CDR1 WNHNN and CDR2 SYGVQD (reference sequence). CDR3 length: 14 residues. V shed 4 bases and J shed 7 bases, with 14 bases lying between them. In DNA form, the CDR3 reads TGCGCCAGCAGTGCGGGAGTAGTTACGAATGAGCAGTTCTTC. This translates into CASSAGVVTNEQFF.

This clonotype was seen a handful of times. The chain couples TRBV7-2 to TRBJ2-1; 14 nucleotides line up with TRBD2. With 0 bases clipped from V and 12 bases from J, the junction kept 7 bases outside the gene matches. CDR1 and CDR2 from the germline V gene are SGHTA and FQGNSA. The CDR3 is 16 residues long. The CDR3 loop reads CASSLAGLAGEYGQFF. The DNA of the CDR3 is TGTGCCAGCAGCTTAGCGGGACTAGCGGGAGAATACGGGCAGTTCTTC.